These T cell receptor beta chains were read from a single sample in a study of regulatory T cells in long-lasting Graves disease. Via MiXCR, TCRdb re-called the multiplex PCR reads, giving one row per CDR3 protein. The sample holds 550,000 or so distinct CDR3 sequences; around 13% are singletons and the top ten take almost 9%. These records were also assigned to another study, of T cells in Graves' hyperthyroidism and ophthalmopathy.

The sequencing here drew on peripheral blood mononuclear cells (PBMCs), taken at new diagnosis, from a patient treated with antithyroid drugs. The receptors come from a woman aged 25 to 39 with Graves disease. CDR3s include the opening cysteine and the closing phenylalanine or tryptophan. A D gene is named only where the DNA matches it firmly. Size is stated for part of the rows, as once, few or many counts, or as a class when the clone is expanded.

CDR3 DNA: TGTGCCAGCAGCCAGACGACTAACACCGAGGAGCTGTTTTTT
CDR3 protein: CASSQTTNTEELFF
clone size: .
J gene: TRBJ2-2
V gene: TRBV3-1
D gene: .

CDR3 DNA: TGTGCCAGCAGTGATTCGGGACAGGGCTACGAGCAGTACTTC
CDR3 protein: CASSDSGQGYEQYF
clone size: many
J gene: TRBJ2-7
V gene: TRBV6-9
D gene: TRBD1

CDR3 DNA: TGTGCCAGCAGCCCGATCAATAGCAATCAGCCCCAGCATTTT
CDR3 protein: CASSPINSNQPQHF
clone size: many
J gene: TRBJ1-5
V gene: TRBV28
D gene: .

CDR3 DNA: TGTGCCGGGCGGATCAGCTCCTATAATTCACCCCTCCACTTT
CDR3 protein: CAGRISSYNSPLHF
clone size: many
J gene: TRBJ1-6
V gene: TRBV30
D gene: .

CDR3 DNA: TGTGTCAGCAGTGAACCTAATATCTACCAAGAGACCCAGTACTTC
CDR3 protein: CVSSEPNIYQETQYF
clone size: few
J gene: TRBJ2-5
V gene: TRBV2
D gene: .

CDR3 DNA: TGTGCCAGCAGCTTAGATACGCAGTATTTT
CDR3 protein: CASSLDTQYF
clone size: many
J gene: TRBJ2-3
V gene: TRBV13
D gene: .

CDR3 DNA: TGCGCCAGCAGCTTGAACATCTTTCGCGAGCAGTTCTTC
CDR3 protein: CASSLNIFREQFF
clone size: .
J gene: TRBJ2-1
V gene: TRBV5-1
D gene: .

CDR3 DNA: TGTGCCAGCCCCCCCACTGGCGGACCACCAGATACGCAGTATTTT
CDR3 protein: CASPPTGGPPDTQYF
clone size: many
J gene: TRBJ2-3
V gene: TRBV28
D gene: .

CDR3 DNA: TGTGCCAGCAGTTGGAGACAGGGAGGGTACACTGAAGCTTTCTTT
CDR3 protein: CASSWRQGGYTEAFF
clone size: .
J gene: TRBJ1-1
V gene: TRBV27
D gene: TRBD1

CDR3 DNA: TGTGCCAGTAACAGGGTCCCTGGGGCCAACGTCCTGACTTTC
CDR3 protein: CASNRVPGANVLTF
clone size: few
J gene: TRBJ2-6
V gene: TRBV19
D gene: .

CDR3 DNA: TGTGCCAGCAGCTTAGATCTCTTGGACAGGGTGAACACCGGGGAGCTGTTTTTT
CDR3 protein: CASSLDLLDRVNTGELFF
clone size: few
J gene: TRBJ2-2
V gene: TRBV11-3
D gene: TRBD1

CDR3 DNA: TGCAGCGTTGATGTTGGGGGCACTGAAGCTTTCTTT
CDR3 protein: CSVDVGGTEAFF
clone size: many
J gene: TRBJ1-1
V gene: TRBV29-1
D gene: .

CDR3 DNA: TGTGCCATCAGGGACAGGGTAGGAGAGACCCAGTACTTC
CDR3 protein: CAIRDRVGETQYF
clone size: .
J gene: TRBJ2-5
V gene: TRBV10-3
D gene: TRBD1

CDR3 DNA: TGTGCCAGCAGTGAATTAAGGGGCAATCAGCCCCAGCATTTT
CDR3 protein: CASSELRGNQPQHF
clone size: many
J gene: TRBJ1-5
V gene: TRBV6-1
D gene: .

CDR3 DNA: TGCAGTGCTAGAGTCCTGGGAGCCCATGAGCAGTTCTTC
CDR3 protein: CSARVLGAHEQFF
clone size: .
J gene: TRBJ2-1
V gene: TRBV20-1
D gene: .

CDR3 DNA: TGTGCCAGCAGTCCTATAAAACAGGGGGGGAATGAGCAGTTCTTC
CDR3 protein: CASSPIKQGGNEQFF
clone size: few
J gene: TRBJ2-1
V gene: TRBV12-3/TRBV12-4
D gene: .

CDR3 DNA: TGCGCCAGCAGCCAAGCTCCGACAGCTAACTATGGCTACACCTTC
CDR3 protein: CASSQAPTANYGYTF
clone size: many
J gene: TRBJ1-2
V gene: TRBV4-1
D gene: .

CDR3 DNA: TGTGCCACCATAGATGAAGGGGCGAGAATGAGGACCCAGTACTTC
CDR3 protein: CATIDEGARMRTQYF
clone size: many
J gene: TRBJ2-5
V gene: TRBV7-2
D gene: .

CDR3 DNA: TGTGCCAGCAGCTTTAAGGCTATTCAAAACACCGGGGAGCTGTTTTTT
CDR3 protein: CASSFKAIQNTGELFF
clone size: few
J gene: TRBJ2-2
V gene: TRBV5-4
D gene: .

CDR3 DNA: TGCGCCAGCAGCTGGGGGACGGCGAACACCGGGGAGCTGTTTTTT
CDR3 protein: CASSWGTANTGELFF
clone size: many
J gene: TRBJ2-2
V gene: TRBV5-1
D gene: .

CDR3 DNA: TGTGCCAGCAGTTACCCCTTGGGGAGCGGGAGGGGGAATGAGCAGTTCTTC
CDR3 protein: CASSYPLGSGRGNEQFF
clone size: few
J gene: TRBJ2-1
V gene: TRBV27
D gene: TRBD2

CDR3 DNA: TGTGCCAGCCGGCCTCGGGGTTTCCAGACAGATACGCAGTATTTT
CDR3 protein: CASRPRGFQTDTQYF
clone size: many
J gene: TRBJ2-3
V gene: TRBV27
D gene: .

CDR3 DNA: TGTGCCAGCAGCTTTGGGACAGGGGTCGGGCCGGGAGGCTACACCTTC
CDR3 protein: CASSFGTGVGPGGYTF
clone size: few
J gene: TRBJ1-2
V gene: TRBV7-9
D gene: TRBD1

CDR3 DNA: TGTGCCAGCAGCTCGACAGAGGAGGAGACCCAGTACTTC
CDR3 protein: CASSSTEEETQYF
clone size: many
J gene: TRBJ2-5
V gene: TRBV27
D gene: .

CDR3 DNA: TGTGCCACCAGCAGCTCCCTTCCGGGACAGGGGAACTACGAGCAGTACTTC
CDR3 protein: CATSSSLPGQGNYEQYF
clone size: .
J gene: TRBJ2-7
V gene: TRBV15
D gene: TRBD1

CDR3 DNA: TGTGCCAGCAGACCCCTCCGGGAAAGCTCCTACAATGAGCAGTTCTTC
CDR3 protein: CASRPLRESSYNEQFF
clone size: few
J gene: TRBJ2-1
V gene: TRBV6-2/TRBV6-3
D gene: .

CDR3 DNA: TGTGCCAGCAGCTTCCAGGGACTATCCTACGAGCAGTACTTC
CDR3 protein: CASSFQGLSYEQYF
clone size: many
J gene: TRBJ2-7
V gene: TRBV11-2
D gene: TRBD2

CDR3 DNA: TGTGCCAGTAGTATCGGGCAGGGGGCCGCACACTATGGCTACACCTTC
CDR3 protein: CASSIGQGAAHYGYTF
clone size: once
J gene: TRBJ1-2
V gene: TRBV19
D gene: TRBD1

CDR3 DNA: TGTGCCAGCAGCTCCATAGCGGGAGGGCCGGCGAATGAGCAGTTCTTC
CDR3 protein: CASSSIAGGPANEQFF
clone size: many
J gene: TRBJ2-1
V gene: TRBV7-9
D gene: TRBD2

CDR3 DNA: TGTGCCAGCAGCCGCGGTACCGTCTCCTACGAGCAGTACTTC
CDR3 protein: CASSRGTVSYEQYF
clone size: many
J gene: TRBJ2-7
V gene: TRBV7-2
D gene: .

CDR3 DNA: TGCGCCAGCAGCCAAGATCAGTGGAGGACAGGGGGCCTACCACTATCTTTT
CDR3 protein: CASSQDQWRTGGLPLSF
clone size: many
J gene: TRBJ1-4
V gene: TRBV4-3
D gene: TRBD1

CDR3 DNA: TGTGCCAGTAGCCAACGAGGGAACCAGCCCCAGCATTTT
CDR3 protein: CASSQRGNQPQHF
clone size: .
J gene: TRBJ1-5
V gene: TRBV19
D gene: .

CDR3 DNA: TGCGCCAGCAGCTTCGTCGGGACGGAAGAGACCCAGTACTTC
CDR3 protein: CASSFVGTEETQYF
clone size: few
J gene: TRBJ2-5
V gene: TRBV5-1
D gene: .

CDR3 DNA: TGTGCCAGCAGCGTCCGGGACCGGTACGAGCAGTACTTC
CDR3 protein: CASSVRDRYEQYF
clone size: .
J gene: TRBJ2-7
V gene: TRBV11-2
D gene: .

CDR3 DNA: TGTGCCAGCAGCGGCGACCGAACTAGCGGGAGGCACTACGAGCAGTACTTC
CDR3 protein: CASSGDRTSGRHYEQYF
clone size: many
J gene: TRBJ2-7
V gene: TRBV9
D gene: TRBD2